These T cell receptor beta chains were read from a single sample in a study of monozygotic twins with inflammatory bowel disease. After re-calling the 5' RACE reads, TCRdb lists one entry per CDR3 protein, DNA absent. Its listing shows over 350,000 distinct CDR3 sequences. The sample was blood. Receptors were obtained from a human donor with ulcerative colitis or Crohn's disease, or a healthy co-twin of an affected twin (not recorded which). Each CDR3 is given with its conserved first and last residue.

j_call cdr3_length v_call cdr3_aa
TRBJ2-3 16 TRBV5-1 CASSLAGTSRTGTQYF
TRBJ2-3 15 TRBV18 CASSPGRGTTDTQYF
TRBJ2-3 15 TRBV4-3 CASSQETAITDTQYF
TRBJ1-2 15 TRBV28 CASSLGQGRVYGYTF
TRBJ2-7 15 TRBV4-1 CASSQDEGQGYEQYF
TRBJ2-5 13 TRBV6-1 CAGRKTGQETQYF
TRBJ1-4 16 TRBV27 CASSPGVGGRYGKLFF
TRBJ1-3 16 TRBV29-1 CSVARTGTGPGNTIYF
TRBJ2-3 16 TRBV7-8 CASSSERGEKPDTQYF
TRBJ2-7 13 TRBV7-9 CASSFRDRGEQYF
TRBJ1-2 15 TRBV21-1 CASSFRTSHNYGYTF
TRBJ1-2 14 TRBV6-1 CASSRGPGGYGYTF
TRBJ2-4 15 TRBV20-1 CSASRSGGAKNIQYF
TRBJ1-3 14 TRBV7-6 CASSFGFSGNTIYF
TRBJ2-7 14 TRBV6-2/TRBV6-3 CASSYSRGEREQYF
TRBJ2-1 15 TRBV20-1 CSARVRETGGNEQFF
TRBJ1-4 14 TRBV4-3 CASSLRDRNEKLFF
TRBJ1-4 14 TRBV12-3/TRBV12-4 CASSFQGAGEKLFF
TRBJ2-4 18 TRBV11-2 CASSLLPLGVLAKNIQYF
TRBJ2-1 14 TRBV7-2 CASSKDRAYNEQFF
TRBJ2-1 16 TRBV6-5 CASSYSNRLVGNEQFF
TRBJ1-5 13 TRBV20-1 CSARMTGYQPQHF
TRBJ2-1 15 TRBV19 CASSATGFSYNEQFF
TRBJ2-1 15 TRBV24-1 CATSDPATGSNEQFF
TRBJ1-3 13 TRBV29-1 CSARRGAGNTIYF
TRBJ1-5 14 TRBV18 CASSPPGPNQPQHF
TRBJ2-2 15 TRBV7-2 CASSLQTGNTGELFF
TRBJ2-2 14 TRBV29-1 CSVVWVPNTGELFF